This entry lists 31 T cell receptor beta chains sequenced from one sample in a study of blood T cells in healthy people across ages. Through a sample-barcoded 5' primer and a J-beta primer mix, a second PCR was run for 7 to 11 cycles. TCRdb used MiXCR to reprocess the 5' RACE reads, holding one entry per CDR3 protein. The sample carries fewer than 2,000,000 distinct CDR3 sequences, 30% to 35% recorded once. Sequencing was done on a sample of blood. The receptor set was obtained from a woman younger than 45 in good health.

The chain is built from TRBV2 and TRBJ2-7; 9 nucleotides line up with TRBD1. Losses at the gene ends were 9 bases for V and 3 bases for J; bases not matched to a gene: 6. The CDR3 runs to 13 residues. Germline loops: CDR1 SNHLY, CDR2 FYNNEI. The CDR3 region has the DNA TGTGCCAGTCTACAGGACAGGGGCTACGAGCAGTACTTC. Translation gives CASLQDRGYEQYF.

CDR3 sequence: CASSYSTGSGYGYTF. CDR3 sequence (DNA): TGTGCCAGCAGTTACTCGACAGGGTCGGGCTATGGCTACACCTTC. V is TRBV6-5 and J is TRBJ1-2; 7 nucleotides agree with TRBD1. This CDR3 contains 15 residues. V gave up 0 bases and J gave up 4 bases; unmatched junction bases: 5. The germline V gene has CDR1 MNHEY and CDR2 SVGAGI.

This clonotype appeared a few times. The rearrangement uses TRBV7-2 and TRBJ2-5; no definite D call. Germline values: CDR1 SGHTA, CDR2 FQGNSA. CDR3 length: 15 amino acids. V shed 1 base and J shed 4 bases, with 13 bases lying between them. CDR3 in DNA: TGTGCCAGCAGCTTAGGCTGGGGTATGGGAGAGACCCAGTACTTC. Translating gives CASSLGWGMGETQYF.

V gene TRBV2 combines with J gene TRBJ2-5, with a possible D match to TRBD2 (6 bases). V was trimmed by 6 bases and J by 3 bases, leaving 14 bases between them. CDR3 size: 14 residues. Germline CDR1 reads SNHLY; CDR2 reads FYNNEI. The CDR3 DNA is TGTGCCAGCAGGCCTAGCGAGAGGGAAGAGACCCAGTACTTC. Protein sequence: CASRPSEREETQYF.

As for this clonotype: This may be a read error, as it is one base from a much larger clone. The chain links TRBV4-1 to TRBJ2-1; no clear D gene. CDR3 length: 12 amino acids. CDR1 is MGHRA and CDR2 is YSYEKL in the germline V gene. CDR3: CASSQEGYEQVF. The CDR3 DNA sequence: TGCGCCAGCAGCCAAGAGGGATATGAGCAGGTCTTC.

This clonotype occurred a few times. This rearrangement joins TRBV9 to TRBJ2-1, with 9 nucleotides matching TRBD2. The ends lost 0 bases at V and 10 bases at J; junction bases unmatched: 14. CDR1 is SGDLS and CDR2 is YYNGEE in the germline V gene. The CDR3 has 17 residues. The CDR3 nucleotides read TGTGCCAGCAGCGTAGGGTTAGCGGGGGAGGTGTTGGGAGAGCAGTTCTTC. Its translation is CASSVGLAGEVLGEQFF. Looking up the rest from reference TRBV9 and TRBJ2-1 gives the full variable domain: DSGVTQTPKHLITATGQRVTLRCSPRSGDLSVYWYQQSLDQGLQFLIQYYNGEERAKGNILERFSAQQFPDLHSELNLSSLELGDSALYFCASSVGLAGEVLGEQFFGPGTRLTVL.

This clonotype was counted a few times. The CDR3 loop is CSARDSKGQSYEQYF. The CDR3 DNA is TGCAGTGCTAGAGATTCTAAGGGTCAGTCCTACGAGCAGTACTTC. The chain joins TRBV20-1 to TRBJ2-5; D gene unclear. The DNA end is more similar to TRBJ2-7, so the J call may be wrong. Germline V gene data show CDR1 as DFQATT and CDR2 as SNEGSKA (reference sequence). CDR3 size: 15 residues.

The chain is built from TRBV21-1 and TRBJ1-1; TRBD1 reflects the table's D call only, with no check against the DNA. TRBV21-1 is a pseudogene segment. The CDR3 is 15 amino acids. Here the CDR3 DNA reads TGTGCCAGCAGCAAAGCGGACAGGGTGAACACTGAAGCTTTCTTT. Its protein product is CASSKADRVNTEAFF.

This clonotype was observed at least ten times. The chain combines TRBV4-1 with TRBJ1-6; 7 bases are a match to TRBD1. The CDR3 is made up of 15 amino acids. CDR1 and CDR2 from the germline V gene are MGHRA and YSYEKL. The ends lost 4 bases at V and 9 bases at J; junction bases unmatched: 9. In nucleotides, the CDR3 is TGCGCCAGCAGCCGACCGGGACAGTCGGGTTCACCCCTCCACTTT. It specifies CASSRPGQSGSPLHF.

The CDR3 loop is CASSQGFVGTSGPGSYNEQFF. CDR3 DNA sequence: TGCGCCAGCAGCCAAGGGTTCGTAGGGACTAGCGGTCCCGGATCTTACAATGAGCAGTTCTTC. V is TRBV4-1 and J is TRBJ2-1; 11 nucleotides line up with TRBD2. Germline lookup yields CDR1 MGHRA and CDR2 YSYEKL. After removal of 1 base from V and 4 bases from J, the junction contained 18 bases not matched to a gene. This CDR3 spans 21 amino acids.

The chain employs TRBV2 and TRBJ2-7, with TRBD2 matching over 11 bases. Germline V CDR1 and CDR2: SNHLY, FYNNEI. This CDR3 has 19 amino acids. After removal of 2 bases from V and 1 base from J, the junction contained 13 bases not matched to a gene. The CDR3 DNA follows: TGTGCCAGCAGTGAACGTCTAGCGGGGGGCCTCCTCGCGTCCTACGAGCAGTACTTC. Its protein is CASSERLAGGLLASYEQYF. Full variable domain (missing parts from reference TRBV2 and TRBJ2-7): EPEVTQTPSHQVTQMGQEVILRCVPISNHLYFYWYRQILGQKVEFLVSFYNNEISEKSEIFDDQFSVERPDGSNFTLKIRSTKLEDSAMYFCASSERLAGGLLASYEQYFGPGTRLTVT.

The chain has TRBV7-9 and TRBJ1-4, with D uncertain. With 4 bases removed from V and 8 bases from J, the gap between germline ends came to 11 bases. Germline loops: CDR1 SEHNR, CDR2 FQNEAQ (reference sequence). This CDR3 is 13 amino acids long. CDR3 in amino acids: CASSSPFGEKLFF. The CDR3 DNA reads TGTGCCAGCAGCTCCCCCTTCGGCGAAAAACTGTTTTTT.

This clonotype was detected a few times. The rearrangement joins TRBV20-1 to TRBJ2-2; 7 bases map to TRBD1. CDR3 length: 14 residues. Germline CDR1 is DFQATT and CDR2 is SNEGSKA (reference sequence). V was pared by 5 bases and J by 5 bases, with 8 bases of the junction left unmatched. The CDR3 DNA reads TGCAGTGCTCCCAACAGGGGAGATACCGGGGAGCTGTTTTTT. This codes for CSAPNRGDTGELFF.

The chain links TRBV18 to TRBJ2-1; 7 nucleotides align to TRBD1. The CDR3 sequence is 14 residues long. CDR1 KGHSH and CDR2 LQKENI come from the germline V gene. After removal of 4 bases from V and 5 bases from J, the junction contained 5 bases not matched to a gene. The CDR3 DNA sequence: TGTGCCAGCTCACTGGGACAGATTAACAATGAGCAGTTCTTC. Translating it yields CASSLGQINNEQFF.

This clonotype was found once. The V and J genes are TRBV20-1 and TRBJ2-5; D gene ambiguous. Trimming left V 6 bases short and J 5 bases short, with 19 bases between. The CDR3 covers 14 residues. The V gene's germline CDR1 is DFQATT and CDR2 SNEGSKA (reference sequence). CDR3 DNA: TGCAGTGCCCTCTTTGGAATCGTCCATGAGACCCAGTACTTC. Its protein product is CSALFGIVHETQYF.

Notes on this clonotype: A read error may account for a junction end that differs from germline. The chain has TRBV9 and TRBJ1-2; tentatively, D is TRBD1 (5 bases). CDR1 is SGDLS, CDR2 YYNGEE, per germline. CDR3 length equals 16 residues. CDR3 residues: CVSSPSEGKARYGYTF. CDR3 DNA sequence: TGTGTCAGCAGCCCCTCGGAGGGGAAGGCTAGGTATGGCTACACCTTC.

This sequence joins TRBV6-1 and TRBJ2-5; unclear D gene. The CDR3 has 16 amino acids. The V end was cut by 7 bases, the J end by 11 bases, with 29 bases between. Germline CDR1 is MNHNS and CDR2 is SASEGT. The CDR3 loop is CASTSKRPVTYNEQYF. The CDR3 coding sequence is TGTGCCAGCACATCCAAGAGGCCCGTAACATACAATGAGCAGTACTTC.

In this sample, this clonotype turned up a few times. The gene calls are TRBV3-1 and TRBJ2-1; D is uncertain. CDR1 is LGHDT and CDR2 is YNNKEL in the germline V gene (reference sequence). The length of the CDR3 is 13 residues. The V end lost 1 base, the J end lost 6 bases, and 7 bases lay between the germline ends. CDR3 sequence reads: CASSQGRVNEQFF. For the CDR3, the DNA is TGTGCCAGCAGCCAAGGGAGAGTCAATGAGCAGTTCTTC.

The chain carries TRBV30 and TRBJ2-5, with no clear D. The CDR3 covers 14 residues. CDR1 GTSNPN and CDR2 SVGIG come from the germline V gene (reference sequence). Trimming left V 0 bases short and J 6 bases short, with 14 bases between. In DNA, the CDR3 is TGTGCCTGGAGTGTAAGCGACGATCAACAGACCCAGTACTTC. The encoded protein is CAWSVSDDQQTQYF.

The chain recombines TRBV28 with TRBJ2-7; tentatively, D is TRBD2 (6 bases). The CDR3 has 15 residues. V lost 5 bases to trimming and J lost 2 bases, with 16 bases between them. CDR1 is MDHEN and CDR2 is SYDVKM in the germline V gene. CDR3 sequence: CASSPPVRRAYEQYF. The CDR3 region has the DNA TGTGCCAGCAGTCCACCCGTAAGGAGGGCCTACGAGCAGTACTTC.

This clonotype was found a few times. The CDR3 region has the DNA TGCAGTGCTAGAGATCTTTGGGATGAGGAGACCCAGTACTTC. Translation gives CSARDLWDEETQYF. V usage is TRBV20-1 and J usage is TRBJ2-5; D remains unclear. In germline, CDR1 is DFQATT, CDR2 SNEGSKA (reference sequence). V was shortened by 0 bases and J by 5 bases, with 13 bases between the two germline ends. CDR3 length equals 14 residues.

In this sample, this clonotype turned up many times. This chain links TRBV18 with TRBJ2-3; D gene ambiguous. This CDR3 is 13 amino acids long. Germline V gives CDR1 KGHSH, CDR2 LQKENI. V was pared by 8 bases and J by 0 bases, with 9 bases between. The DNA for the CDR3 is TGTGCCAGCAGCCCAGACAGCACAGATACGCAGTATTTT. This sequence encodes CASSPDSTDTQYF.

This clonotype was observed a few times. A read error may produce the germline difference seen at one junction end. The chain links TRBV15 to TRBJ2-7; 8 bases agree with TRBD1. The CDR3 spans 15 residues. CDR1 and CDR2 from the germline V gene are LNHNV and YYDKDF (reference sequence). The CDR3 protein is CATSGEMGTGYEQYF. Written as DNA, the CDR3 is TGTGCCACCAGCGGAGAAATGGGGACAGGCTACGAGCAGTACTTC.

The chain links TRBV7-2 to TRBJ2-3; D is ambiguous. This CDR3 is 15 amino acids long. Trimming removed 3 bases at V and 0 bases at J, with 10 bases between. CDR1 SGHTA and CDR2 FQGNSA come from the germline V gene. The CDR3 protein is CASSFTAQSTDTQYF. CDR3 in DNA: TGTGCCAGCAGCTTCACTGCACAGAGCACAGATACGCAGTATTTT.

With respect to this clonotype: A much larger clone differs from this one at a single base, so this may be a read error. The V gene is TRBV29-1, the J gene TRBJ2-5; D is perhaps TRBD2 (5 bases). The J call is doubtful: the DNA matches TRBJ2-7 better. Looked up from germline, CDR1 is SQVTM and CDR2 is ANQGSEA. This CDR3 comprises 13 residues. The CDR3 DNA is TGCAGCATCACCGGGTCAGGAGGCTACGAGCAGTACTTC. This codes for CSITGSGGYEQYF.

This clonotype appeared once. It is unclear where the CDR3 begins or ends on the DNA, so no DNA is shown, and the CDR3 is as TCRdb lists it. V and J are TRBV6-2 or TRBV6-3 and TRBJ2-2; the table's D gene call, TRBD2, was not cross checked with the DNA. Germline CDR1 is MNHEY and CDR2 is SVGEGT. Including both end residues, the CDR3 is 18 amino acids long. The CDR3 is CASSYNFAGGSNTGELVF.

This clonotype has more than one count but fewer than ten. The chain couples TRBV20-1 to TRBJ2-7; the D is unclear. V was pared by 6 bases and J by 0 bases, with 15 bases between. This CDR3 has 14 amino acids. Germline CDR1 DFQATT, CDR2 SNEGSKA (reference sequence). The chain's CDR3 is CSAPSAASSYEQYF. The CDR3 nucleotides read TGCAGTGCCCCATCCGCGGCAAGCTCCTACGAGCAGTACTTC.

The chain employs TRBV18 and TRBJ2-3; the D gene is possibly TRBD2 (5 bases). This CDR3 contains 14 residues. With 7 bases removed from V and 1 base from J, the gap between germline ends came to 12 bases. The V gene's germline CDR1 is KGHSH and CDR2 LQKENI. As DNA, the CDR3 is TGTGCCAGCTTCCTTACAGCGGGCACAGATACGCAGTATTTT. Its protein product is CASFLTAGTDTQYF. The entire variable domain, with the rest obtained from reference TRBV18 and TRBJ2-3, is as follows: NAGVMQNPRHLVRRRGQEARLRCSPMKGHSHVYWYRQLPEEGLKFMVYLQKENIIDESGMPKERFSAEFPKEGPSILRIQQVVRGDSAAYFCASFLTAGTDTQYFGPGTRLTVL.

V is TRBV20-1 and J is TRBJ2-5; TRBD2 agrees at 8 bases. Germline V gene lookup returns CDR1 DFQATT and CDR2 SNEGSKA (reference sequence). The CDR3 extends over 13 amino acids. Trimming took 7 bases from V and 4 from J; bases not matched to a gene: 8. The CDR3 reads CSVAGRARETQYF. CDR3 DNA: TGCAGTGTCGCCGGGAGGGCGAGAGAGACCCAGTACTTC.

This chain connects TRBV20-1 to TRBJ2-1; 14 bases line up with TRBD2. The length of the CDR3 is 19 residues. The germline CDR1 and CDR2 sequences are DFQATT and SNEGSKA (reference sequence). The trim removed 4 bases at V and 1 base at J, leaving 12 bases unmatched. The CDR3 sequence is CSAIGRETSGGASYNEQFF. In nucleotides, the CDR3 is TGCAGTGCTATCGGGAGGGAGACTAGCGGGGGGGCTTCCTACAATGAGCAGTTCTTC.

This clonotype was counted between two and nine times. V and J are TRBV15 and TRBJ2-1; D not certain. The CDR3 contains 14 residues. Germline V gene sequence: CDR1 LNHNV, CDR2 YYDKDF (reference sequence). Trimming took off 0 bases at V and 3 bases at J, with 6 bases between the two ends. CDR3 in amino acids: CATSREGFYNEQFF. CDR3 DNA: TGTGCCACCAGCAGAGAGGGGTTCTACAATGAGCAGTTCTTC.